This T cell receptor (beta chain) was retrieved from a study of blood T cells in healthy people across ages. Study results and limitations: The study found more naive CD4+ cells and higher diversity in long-lived than aged donors.

For the second PCR, which ran for about 7 to 11 cycles, a sample-barcoded 5' primer and a J-beta primer mix were used. Any given sample supplied a minimum of 3 million CDR3-containing paired-end reads. TCRdb reprocessed the 5' RACE reads via MiXCR and lists one record per CDR3 protein. This sample carries about 1.6 million distinct CDR3 sequences, approximately 32% of them seen once, and the ten largest clones take over 9%. Trimming removed 3 bases at V and 2 bases at J, with 13 bases between. The CDR3 runs 15 residues. For this clonotype: Its antigen is still unknown.

The clonotype was recovered from a young woman in good health. The chain has TRBV12-3 or TRBV12-4 and TRBJ1-1, with a tentative D call TRBD1 (6 bases). Sequencing was performed on blood. In DNA form, the CDR3 reads TGTGCCAGCAGTTTTTGGGGGCGAGTCAACACTGAAGCTTTCTTT. Amino acids: CASSFWGRVNTEAFF.